Shown below are 23 T cell receptor beta chains from a single sample sequenced in a study of cytomegalovirus exposure and HLA in healthy donors. This PCR relied on a set of 60 Vbeta primers and 13 Jbeta primers. The repertoire was sequenced with immunoSEQ multiplex PCR; TCRdb's copy has only in-frame clones and lacks some. The sample totals approximately 190,000 clones; its top ten clones hold around 6%. Sequencing input: PBMCs. The receptors originated from a man under 40 in good health and CMV-seronegative.

For this clone: One end of the junction varies from germline; a read error may be responsible. Other DNA sequences within the sample encode an identical CDR3. This rearrangement joins TRBV25-1 to TRBJ2-5; maybe TRBD1 (6 bases). From germline, CDR1 is MGHDK and CDR2 SYGVNS. The CDR3 extends over 15 amino acids. DNA for the CDR3: TGCGCCAGCACCCCTGCCCGTTTGGGGGCGGAGACCCAGTACTTC. Protein sequence: CASTPARLGAETQYF.

This sequence joins TRBV4-1 and TRBJ2-3; TRBD2 matches 9 bases. CDR1 is MGHRA and CDR2 is YSYEKL in the germline V gene. The CDR3 is 15 residues long. After removal of 2 bases from V and 6 bases from J, the junction contained 6 bases not matched to a gene. The CDR3 loop is CASSQSGGPSDTQYF. CDR3 DNA: TGCGCCAGCAGCCAAAGCGGGGGGCCGTCGGATACGCAGTATTTT.

The chain couples TRBV27 to TRBJ1-1, with 8 bases matching TRBD1. V gave up 5 bases and J gave up 7 bases; unmatched junction bases: 6. The CDR3 contains 13 residues. Germline CDR1 and CDR2: MNHEY and SMNVEV (reference sequence). As DNA, the CDR3 is TGTGCCAGCAGTACGACAGGGGCGGGTGAAGCTTTCTTT. It specifies CASSTTGAGEAFF.

This chain uses TRBV7-9 with TRBJ2-7; D is ambiguous. This CDR3 contains 16 residues. Germline V gene sequence: CDR1 SEHNR, CDR2 FQNEAQ (reference sequence). The germline V and J ends were trimmed by 5 bases and 4 bases, with 21 bases remaining between them. CDR3 DNA sequence: TGTGCCAGCAGCCCCCTGTTCGGCGGAAACTCTTACGAGCAGTACTTC. This codes for CASSPLFGGNSYEQYF.

As DNA, the CDR3 is TGTGCCAGCCGGGGTAACTCTGGAAACACCATATATTTT. It codes for CASRGNSGNTIYF. The chain combines TRBV11-2 with TRBJ1-3; D ambiguous. Per the germline V gene, CDR1 is SGHAT and CDR2 is FQNNGV. CDR3 length equals 13 residues. Trimming cost V 8 bases and J 0 bases, with 8 bases left between them. The full variable domain, in which reference TRBV11-2 and TRBJ1-3 provide the parts outside the CDR3, is EAGVAQSPRYKIIEKRQSVAFWCNPISGHATLYWYQQILGQGPKLLIQFQNNGVVDDSQLPKDRFSAERLKGVDSTLKIQPAKLEDSAVYLCASRGNSGNTIYFGEGSWLTVV.

This chain uses TRBV10-3 with TRBJ1-3; a possible D gene is TRBD1 (6 bases). The V and J ends lost 0 bases and 4 bases respectively, with 10 bases between them. The CDR3 extends over 15 amino acids. Germline values: CDR1 ENHRY, CDR2 SYGVKD. The CDR3 sequence: CAISESSQGGNTIYF. The CDR3 coding sequence is TGTGCCATCAGTGAGTCGTCGCAGGGGGGAAACACCATATATTTT.

As concerns this clone: Other DNA sequences of this sample code for an identical CDR3. CDR3 in amino acids: CASKERNYNEQFF. CDR3 nucleotides: TGTGCCAGTAAAGAGCGGAACTACAATGAGCAGTTCTTC. The chain employs TRBV19 and TRBJ2-1, with D maybe TRBD2 (5 bases). CDR3 length: 13 residues. The germline CDR1 and CDR2 sequences are LNHDA and SQIVND (reference sequence). Trimming removed 7 bases from V and 3 bases from J, with 10 bases in between.

V gene TRBV11-2 combines with J gene TRBJ2-7; a possible D gene is TRBD2 (5 bases). This CDR3 comprises 14 residues. From germline, CDR1 is SGHAT and CDR2 FQNNGV. Trimming stripped 5 bases from V and 3 bases from J, with 14 bases between. The CDR3 region is CASSRSGTLYEQYF. CDR3 in DNA: TGTGCCAGCAGCCGCTCGGGAACCCTCTACGAGCAGTACTTC.

The genes are TRBV28 and TRBJ1-4; D ambiguous. Germline V CDR1 and CDR2: MDHEN, SYDVKM. The V end was cut by 3 bases, the J end by 6 bases, with 11 bases between. The CDR3 totals 14 residues. This CDR3 is CASSFGGSYEKLFF. CDR3 coding DNA: TGTGCCAGCAGTTTCGGAGGGAGCTATGAAAAACTGTTTTTT.

This chain links TRBV6-5 with TRBJ2-5; TRBD1 matches at 7 bases. J was trimmed by 3 bases and V by 4 bases; bases with no gene match: 8. The CDR3 sequence is 15 residues long. Germline V gene sequence: CDR1 MNHEY, CDR2 SVGAGI. The CDR3: CASSSRTGSKETQYF. DNA of the CDR3: TGTGCCAGCAGTTCCCGGACAGGAAGTAAAGAGACCCAGTACTTC.

This CDR3 is CASSQVLTGTPYEQYF. The CDR3 nucleotides are TGCGCCAGCAGCCAAGTTTTAACAGGCACTCCCTACGAGCAGTACTTC. The chain is built from TRBV4-1 and TRBJ2-7, with D possibly TRBD1 on 5 matching bases. This CDR3 region has 16 residues. Trimming removed 1 base from V and 2 bases from J, with 15 bases in between. From germline, CDR1 is MGHRA and CDR2 YSYEKL.

The genes are TRBV19 and TRBJ1-2; no clear D. Germline CDR1 is LNHDA and CDR2 is SQIVND (reference sequence). With 3 bases removed from V and 7 bases from J, the gap between germline ends came to 12 bases. This CDR3 has 13 amino acids. The CDR3 coding sequence is TGTGCCAGTAGTATTGATTACAGTCCTGGCTACACCTTC. This gives the protein CASSIDYSPGYTF.

The V and J genes are TRBV7-2 and TRBJ1-3, with a weak D call TRBD1 (5 bases). Trimming left V 1 base short and J 4 bases short, with 11 bases between. CDR3 length equals 15 residues. Germline V CDR1 and CDR2: SGHTA, FQGNSA. The chain's CDR3 is CASSLVRDEGNTIYF. DNA of the CDR3: TGTGCCAGCAGCTTAGTGCGGGACGAGGGAAACACCATATATTTT. Looking up the rest from reference TRBV7-2 and TRBJ1-3 gives the full variable domain: GAGVSQSPSNKVTEKGKDVELRCDPISGHTALYWYRQSLGQGLEFLIYFQGNSAPDKSGLPSDRFSAERTGGSVSTLTIQRTQQEDSAVYLCASSLVRDEGNTIYFGEGSWLTVV.

This chain links TRBV19 with TRBJ1-5, with D perhaps matching TRBD1 (6 bases). This CDR3 is built from 14 residues. V gave up 7 bases and J gave up 6 bases, with 16 bases separating them. The germline gives CDR1 LNHDA, CDR2 SQIVND (reference sequence). The CDR3 reads CASKTGTRGQPQHF. The CDR3 bases are TGTGCCAGTAAGACCGGGACAAGGGGTCAGCCCCAGCATTTT. The variable domain in full, completed from reference TRBV19 and TRBJ1-5, reads DGGITQSPKYLFRKEGQNVTLSCEQNLNHDAMYWYRQDPGQGLRLIYYSQIVNDFQKGDIAEGYSVSREKKESFPLTVTSAQKNPTAFYLCASKTGTRGQPQHFGDGTRLSIL.

Written as DNA, the CDR3 is TGTGCCAGCTCACCCGACGGCCATTCCAGGGGGTTTGAGACCCAGTACTTC. As protein: CASSPDGHSRGFETQYF. This chain connects TRBV18 to TRBJ2-5, with 7 nucleotides matching TRBD1. V lost 3 bases to trimming and J lost 5 bases; unmatched junction nucleotides: 15. This CDR3 spans 17 amino acids. The germline V gene encodes CDR1 KGHSH and CDR2 LQKENI.

The chain employs TRBV30 and TRBJ2-2; the D gene is possibly TRBD2 (6 bases). The V and J ends lost 5 bases and 7 bases respectively, with 14 bases between them. CDR1 is GTSNPN and CDR2 is SVGIG in the germline V gene (reference sequence). The CDR3 has 13 amino acids. The CDR3 sequence is CAWSLGGGGELFF. As DNA, the CDR3 is TGTGCCTGGTCCCTGGGGGGAGGCGGGGAGCTGTTTTTT. Combining the CDR3 with reference TRBV30 and TRBJ2-2 gives the whole variable domain SQTIHQWPATLVQPVGSPLSLECTVEGTSNPNLYWYRQAAGRGLQLLFYSVGIGQISSEVPQNLSASRPQDRQFILSSKKLLLSDSGFYLCAWSLGGGGELFFGEGSRLTVL.

The rearrangement uses TRBV18 and TRBJ2-5; 10 positions match TRBD1. The end of the DNA aligns better with TRBJ2-7, so the J call may be wrong. The CDR3 length is 15 residues. Germline loops: CDR1 KGHSH, CDR2 LQKENI. The CDR3 DNA is TGTGCCAGCTCACCACTGACAGGGGGCGCGTACGAGCAGTACTTC. Amino acids: CASSPLTGGAYEQYF.

The chain couples TRBV7-8 to TRBJ2-7; possible D gene TRBD2, 6 bases. Trimming shortened V by 2 bases and J by 3 bases, and 11 bases separated the two germline ends. The CDR3 consists of 14 residues. Looked up from germline, CDR1 is SGHVS and CDR2 is FQNEAQ. The CDR3 sequence: CASSLSQTSYEQYF. The CDR3 region has the DNA TGTGCCAGCAGCTTATCTCAGACTAGCTACGAGCAGTACTTC.

The chain carries TRBV7-6 and TRBJ1-3; 7 positions match TRBD1. With 1 base clipped from V and 2 bases from J, the junction kept 8 bases outside the gene matches. The germline V gene has CDR1 SGHVS and CDR2 FNYEAQ. The CDR3 is made up of 17 amino acids. CDR3 nucleotides: TGTGCCAGCAGCTTAGAGGGCAGGGGGACCGCTGGAAACACCATATATTTT. Protein: CASSLEGRGTAGNTIYF.

The J gene is TRBJ1-4, the V gene TRBV4-1; D remains unclear. Germline V gives CDR1 MGHRA, CDR2 YSYEKL. The V gene lost 4 bases and the J gene lost 0 bases, with 12 bases spanning the gap. CDR3 length: 16 amino acids. CDR3 region: CASSLSSVSTNEKLFF. In nucleotides, the CDR3 is TGCGCCAGCAGCCTCTCCTCCGTATCAACTAATGAAAAACTGTTTTTT.

V is TRBV7-9 and J is TRBJ2-1; the match to TRBD1 covers 7 bases. This CDR3 has 16 amino acids. Germline V gives CDR1 SEHNR, CDR2 FQNEAQ (reference sequence). V was pared by 4 bases and J by 0 bases, with 6 bases of the junction left unmatched. The CDR3 loop is CASSSRQGSSYNEQFF. CDR3 DNA: TGTGCCAGCAGCTCACGACAGGGAAGCTCCTACAATGAGCAGTTCTTC. Variable domain in full (rest from reference TRBV7-9 and TRBJ2-1): DTGVSQNPRHKITKRGQNVTFRCDPISEHNRLYWYRQTLGQGPEFLTYFQNEAQLEKSRLLSDRFSAERPKGSFSTLEIQRTEQGDSAMYLCASSSRQGSSYNEQFFGPGTRLTVL.

The chain joins TRBV28 to TRBJ2-4; D is undetermined. V lost 6 bases and J 2 bases, leaving 11 bases between the germline ends. The CDR3 runs to 14 residues. The germline V gene has CDR1 MDHEN and CDR2 SYDVKM. CDR3 nucleotide sequence: TGTGCCAGCAGATCCGGAGCTTCCAAAAACATTCAGTACTTC. Encoded protein: CASRSGASKNIQYF.

V gene TRBV19 combines with J gene TRBJ2-5; 9 positions match TRBD2. With the DNA end fitting TRBJ2-7 better, the J assignment may be wrong. This CDR3 comprises 14 residues. The germline gives CDR1 LNHDA, CDR2 SQIVND (reference sequence). CDR3 loop: CASSWASGAYEQYF. DNA for the CDR3: TGTGCCAGTAGTTGGGCTAGCGGGGCCTACGAGCAGTACTTC.